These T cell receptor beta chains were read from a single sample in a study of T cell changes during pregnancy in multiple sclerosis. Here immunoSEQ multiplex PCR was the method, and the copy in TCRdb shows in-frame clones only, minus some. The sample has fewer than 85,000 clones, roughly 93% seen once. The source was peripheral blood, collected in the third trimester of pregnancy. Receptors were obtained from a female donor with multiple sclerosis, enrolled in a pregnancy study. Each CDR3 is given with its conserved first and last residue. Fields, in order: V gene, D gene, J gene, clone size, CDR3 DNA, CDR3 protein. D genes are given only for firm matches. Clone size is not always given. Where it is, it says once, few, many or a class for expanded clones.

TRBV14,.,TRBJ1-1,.,TGTGCCAGCAGCCCGAGTCAGAACACTGAAGCTTTCTTT,CASSPSQNTEAFF
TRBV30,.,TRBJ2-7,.,TGTGCCTGGAGTACGTTCCCGGAGGGGAAGGACGAGCAGTACTTC,CAWSTFPEGKDEQYF
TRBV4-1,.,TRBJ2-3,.,TGCGCCAGCAGCCAAACCCAAGGTGACAGGATAACCACAGATACGCAGTATTTT,CASSQTQGDRITTDTQYF
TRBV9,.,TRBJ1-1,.,TGTGCCAGCAGCGTCGTTGACACTGAAGCTTTCTTT,CASSVVDTEAFF
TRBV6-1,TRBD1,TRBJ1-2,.,TGTGCCAGCAGTGACATCCGGGACAGGGCGTATGGCTACACCTTC,CASSDIRDRAYGYTF
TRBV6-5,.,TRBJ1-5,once,TGTGCCAGCAGTCTACAGGGAGTCAATCAGCCCCAGCATTTT,CASSLQGVNQPQHF
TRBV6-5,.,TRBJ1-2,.,TGTGCCAGCAGTTACAAGGGGGTTGAGGGCTACACCTTC,CASSYKGVEGYTF
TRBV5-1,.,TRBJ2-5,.,TGCGCCAGCAGCTTGGTGGGGGGGCTGGAGACCCAGTACTTC,CASSLVGGLETQYF
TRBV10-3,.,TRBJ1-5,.,TGTGCCATCAGGCGGGACCACGGGGAGCCCCAGCATTTT,CAIRRDHGEPQHF
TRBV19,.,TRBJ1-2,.,TGTGCCAGTAGCCCCCTAGGTGGGGGGTACTATGGCTACACCTTC,CASSPLGGGYYGYTF
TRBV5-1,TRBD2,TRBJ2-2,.,TGCGCCAGCTTGGGACTAGCCTTATCCCCCGGGGAGCTGTTTTTT,CASLGLALSPGELFF
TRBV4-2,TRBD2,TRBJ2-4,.,TGTGCCAGCAGCCAAGATGGGGCTAGCGGGGGGGGCGGCAAAAACATTCAGTACTTC,CASSQDGASGGGGKNIQYF
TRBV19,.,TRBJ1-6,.,TGTGCCAGTAGTATTGCGCTCCCAGGGCCACTTATAGATTCACCCCTCCACTTT,CASSIALPGPLIDSPLHF
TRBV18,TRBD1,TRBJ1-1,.,TGTGCCAGCTCACCACTTGGGGACAGGGGCTTTGGGACTGAAGCTTTCTTT,CASSPLGDRGFGTEAFF
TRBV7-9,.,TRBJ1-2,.,TGTGCCAGCGGAACTACAGGGAATAACTATGGCTACACCTTC,CASGTTGNNYGYTF
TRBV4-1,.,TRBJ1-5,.,TGCGCCAGCCGTTGGGGGGGTGGAAATTATAGCAATCAGCCCCAGCATTTT,CASRWGGGNYSNQPQHF
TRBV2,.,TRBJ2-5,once,TGTGCCAGCAGTGAAAACTGGTTGGAGGAGACCCAGTACTTC,CASSENWLEETQYF
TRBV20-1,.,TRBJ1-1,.,TGCAGTGCCCGGAACACTGAAGCTTTCTTT,CSARNTEAFF